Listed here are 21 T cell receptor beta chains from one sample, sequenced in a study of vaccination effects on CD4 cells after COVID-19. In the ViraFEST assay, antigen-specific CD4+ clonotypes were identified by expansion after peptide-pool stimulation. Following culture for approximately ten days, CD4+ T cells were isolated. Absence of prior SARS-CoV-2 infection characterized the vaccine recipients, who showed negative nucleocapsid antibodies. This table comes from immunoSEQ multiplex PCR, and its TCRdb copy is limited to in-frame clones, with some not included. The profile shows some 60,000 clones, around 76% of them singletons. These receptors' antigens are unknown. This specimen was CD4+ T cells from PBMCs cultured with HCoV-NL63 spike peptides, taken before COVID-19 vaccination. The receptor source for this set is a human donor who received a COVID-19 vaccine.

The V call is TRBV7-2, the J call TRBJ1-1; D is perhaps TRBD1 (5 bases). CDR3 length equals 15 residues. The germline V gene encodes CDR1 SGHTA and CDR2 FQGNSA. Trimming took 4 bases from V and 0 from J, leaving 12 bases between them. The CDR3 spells CASSSAGRVNTEAFF. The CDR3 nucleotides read TGTGCCAGCAGCTCGGCAGGGAGGGTGAACACTGAAGCTTTCTTT.

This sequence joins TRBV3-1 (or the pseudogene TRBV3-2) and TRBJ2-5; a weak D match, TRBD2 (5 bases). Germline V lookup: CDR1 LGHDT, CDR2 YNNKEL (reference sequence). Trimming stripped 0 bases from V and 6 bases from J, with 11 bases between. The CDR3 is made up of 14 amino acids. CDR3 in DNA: TGTGCCAGCAGCCAAGATGGCCAGCGGCAGACCCAGTACTTC. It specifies CASSQDGQRQTQYF.

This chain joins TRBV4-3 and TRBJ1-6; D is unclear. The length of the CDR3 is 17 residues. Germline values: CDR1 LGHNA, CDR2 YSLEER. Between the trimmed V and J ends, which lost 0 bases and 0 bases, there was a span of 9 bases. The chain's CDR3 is CASSQDLWDSYNSPLHF. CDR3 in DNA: TGCGCCAGCAGCCAAGATTTGTGGGACTCCTATAATTCACCCCTCCACTTT.

The DNA of the CDR3 is TGTGCCAGCAGTTACGCAGGGGTGAACACTGAAGCTTTCTTT. Amino acids: CASSYAGVNTEAFF. The chain combines TRBV6-2 or TRBV6-3 with TRBJ1-1; maybe TRBD1 (6 bases). From germline, CDR1 is MNHEY and CDR2 SVGEGT. This CDR3 spans 14 amino acids. V was trimmed by 2 bases and J by 0 bases, leaving 7 bases between them.

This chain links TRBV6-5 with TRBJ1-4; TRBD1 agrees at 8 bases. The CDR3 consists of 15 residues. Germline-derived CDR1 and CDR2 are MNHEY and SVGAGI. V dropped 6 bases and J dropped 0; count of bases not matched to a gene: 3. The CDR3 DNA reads TGTGCCAGCAGAGGACAGGGCCCAACTAATGAAAAACTGTTTTTT. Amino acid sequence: CASRGQGPTNEKLFF.

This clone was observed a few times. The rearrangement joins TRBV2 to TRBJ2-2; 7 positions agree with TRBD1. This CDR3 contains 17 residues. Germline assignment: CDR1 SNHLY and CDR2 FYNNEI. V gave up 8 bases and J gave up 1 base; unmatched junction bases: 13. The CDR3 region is CASSTTGASLNTGELFF. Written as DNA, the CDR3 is TGTGCCAGCTCTACTACAGGGGCCTCGCTGAACACCGGGGAGCTGTTTTTT.

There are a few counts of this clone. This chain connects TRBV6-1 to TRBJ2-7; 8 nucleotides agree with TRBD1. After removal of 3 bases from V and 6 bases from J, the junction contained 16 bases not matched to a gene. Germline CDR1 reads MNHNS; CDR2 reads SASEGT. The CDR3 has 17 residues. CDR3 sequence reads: CASSDQRPTGTGGEQYV. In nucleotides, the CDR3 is TGTGCCAGCAGTGACCAACGACCTACCGGGACAGGAGGCGAGCAGTACGTC.

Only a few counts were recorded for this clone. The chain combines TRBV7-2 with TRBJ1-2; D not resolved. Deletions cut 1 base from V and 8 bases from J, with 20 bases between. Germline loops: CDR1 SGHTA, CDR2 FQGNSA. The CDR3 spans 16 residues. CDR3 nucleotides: TGTGCCAGCAGCTTAGTCAGTTCCAGGCATTCCGAGGGCTACACCTTC. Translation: CASSLVSSRHSEGYTF.

The CDR3 DNA is TGTGCCAGCAGCCAAGATGCGTCTAGCGGGGGGATTACGCAGTATTTT. Its translation is CASSQDASSGGITQYF. The chain uses TRBV3-1 (or the pseudogene TRBV3-2) and TRBJ2-3, with 11 bases lining up with TRBD2. V shed 0 bases, J shed 8 bases, and the junction held 7 bases outside the gene matches. This CDR3 spans 16 amino acids. In germline, CDR1 is LGHDT, CDR2 YNNKEL (reference sequence).

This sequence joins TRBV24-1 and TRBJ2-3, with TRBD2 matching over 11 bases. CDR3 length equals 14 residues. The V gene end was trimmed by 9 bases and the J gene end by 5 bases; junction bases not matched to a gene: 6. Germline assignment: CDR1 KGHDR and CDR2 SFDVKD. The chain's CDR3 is CATEASGGLDTQYF. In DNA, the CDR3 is TGTGCCACCGAGGCTAGCGGGGGGTTAGATACGCAGTATTTT.

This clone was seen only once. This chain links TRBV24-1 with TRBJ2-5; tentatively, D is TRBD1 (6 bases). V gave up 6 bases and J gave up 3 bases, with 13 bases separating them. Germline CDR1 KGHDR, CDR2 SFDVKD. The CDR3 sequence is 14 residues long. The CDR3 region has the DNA TGTGCCACCAGTCCCCCAGGGACAAAAGAGACCCAGTACTTC. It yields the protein CATSPPGTKETQYF.

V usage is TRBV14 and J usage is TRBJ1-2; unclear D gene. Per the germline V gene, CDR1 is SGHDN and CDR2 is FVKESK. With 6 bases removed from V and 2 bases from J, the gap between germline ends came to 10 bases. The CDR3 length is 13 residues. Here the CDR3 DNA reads TGTGCCAGCAGTCTTCATCCCAACTATGGCTACACCTTC. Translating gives CASSLHPNYGYTF. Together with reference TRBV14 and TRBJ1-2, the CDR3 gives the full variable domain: EAGVTQFPSHSVIEKGQTVTLRCDPISGHDNLYWYRRVMGKEIKFLLHFVKESKQDESGMPNNRFLAERTGGTYSTLKVQPAELEDSGVYFCASSLHPNYGYTFGSGTRLTVV.

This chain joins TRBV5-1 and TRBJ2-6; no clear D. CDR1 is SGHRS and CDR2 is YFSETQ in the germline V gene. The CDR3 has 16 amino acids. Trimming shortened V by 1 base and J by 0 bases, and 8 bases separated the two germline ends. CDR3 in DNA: TGCGCCAGCAGCTTGACAGTAAGCTCTGGGGCCAACGTCCTGACTTTC. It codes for CASSLTVSSGANVLTF.

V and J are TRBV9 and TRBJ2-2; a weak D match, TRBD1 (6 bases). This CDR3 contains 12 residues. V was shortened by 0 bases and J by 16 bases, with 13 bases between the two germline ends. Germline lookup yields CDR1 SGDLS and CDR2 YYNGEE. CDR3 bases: TGTGCCAGCAGCGTAGCTTTCGGACAGCAGTTTTTT. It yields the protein CASSVAFGQQFF.

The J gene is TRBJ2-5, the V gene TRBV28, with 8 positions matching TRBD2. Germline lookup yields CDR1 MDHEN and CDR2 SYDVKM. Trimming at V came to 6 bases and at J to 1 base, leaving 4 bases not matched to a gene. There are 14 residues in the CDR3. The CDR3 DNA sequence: TGTGCCAGCAGCTCTGCGGGGGGCCAAGAGACCCAGTACTTC. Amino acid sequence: CASSSAGGQETQYF. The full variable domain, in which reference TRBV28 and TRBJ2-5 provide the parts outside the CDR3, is DVKVTQSSRYLVKRTGEKVFLECVQDMDHENMFWYRQDPGLGLRLIYFSYDVKMKEKGDIPEGYSVSREKKERFSLILESASTNQTSMYLCASSSAGGQETQYFGPGTRLLVL.

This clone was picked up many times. CDR3 residues: CASSLGQLSGTDTQYF. The CDR3 DNA sequence: TGTGCCAGCAGCTTGGGGCAGTTGTCGGGCACAGATACGCAGTATTTT. This chain uses TRBV5-6 with TRBJ2-3; D is ambiguous. Per germline, CDR1 SGHDT and CDR2 YYEEEE. V lost 0 bases and J lost 1, with 12 bases in between. This CDR3 spans 16 amino acids.

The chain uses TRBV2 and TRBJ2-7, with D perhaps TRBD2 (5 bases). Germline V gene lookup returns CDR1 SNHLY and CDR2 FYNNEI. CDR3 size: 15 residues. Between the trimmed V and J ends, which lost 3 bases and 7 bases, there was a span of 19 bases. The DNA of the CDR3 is TGTGCCAGCAGTGATAGTAGGGCGGGTCCGGGGGAGCAGTACGTC. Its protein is CASSDSRAGPGEQYV.

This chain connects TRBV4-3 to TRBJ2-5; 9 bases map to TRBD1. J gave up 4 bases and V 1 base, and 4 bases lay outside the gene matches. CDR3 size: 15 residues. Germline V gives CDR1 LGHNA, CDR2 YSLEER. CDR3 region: CASSQAKGQGETQYF. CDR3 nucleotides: TGCGCCAGCAGCCAAGCAAAGGGACAGGGAGAGACCCAGTACTTC.

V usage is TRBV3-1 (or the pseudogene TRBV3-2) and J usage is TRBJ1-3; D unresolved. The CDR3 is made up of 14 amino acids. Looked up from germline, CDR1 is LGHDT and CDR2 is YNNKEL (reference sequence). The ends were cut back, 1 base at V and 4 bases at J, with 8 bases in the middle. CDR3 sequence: CASSQAQAGNTIYF. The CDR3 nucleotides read TGTGCCAGCAGCCAAGCCCAGGCAGGAAACACCATATATTTT.

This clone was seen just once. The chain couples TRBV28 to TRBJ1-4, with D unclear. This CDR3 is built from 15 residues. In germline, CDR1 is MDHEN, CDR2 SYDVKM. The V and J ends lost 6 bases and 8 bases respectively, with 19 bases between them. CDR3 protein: CASRHSGSRGEKLFF. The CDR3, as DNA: TGTGCCAGCAGGCACTCGGGCTCCCGAGGGGAAAAACTGTTTTTT.

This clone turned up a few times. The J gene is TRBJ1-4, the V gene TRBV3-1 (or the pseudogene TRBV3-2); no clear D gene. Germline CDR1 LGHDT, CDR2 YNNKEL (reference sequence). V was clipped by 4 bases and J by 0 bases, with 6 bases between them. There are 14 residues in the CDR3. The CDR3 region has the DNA TGTGCCAGCAGCCTAGAGGCAACTAATGAAAAACTGTTTTTT. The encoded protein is CASSLEATNEKLFF.